The sequence of this TCR beta chain was determined in a study of cytomegalovirus exposure and HLA in healthy donors. Vbeta (60) and Jbeta (13) primers were used in the PCR. Generated by immunoSEQ multiplex PCR, the TCRdb table keeps only in-frame clones and is missing some. The data hold about 55,000 clones, with about 84% observed a single time. Turning to this clone: Its specificity is not known.

CDR1 is LNHDA and CDR2 is SQIVND in the germline V gene (reference sequence). V lost 3 bases, J lost 6 bases, and 5 bases stayed unmatched. The length of the CDR3 is 14 residues. Study-wide results and caveats: Of the V segments, some could not be distinguished, including TRBV6-2 and TRBV6-3, and were excluded.

Sequenced sample: PBMCs. This sequence joins TRBV19 and TRBJ2-3; TRBD2 matches 8 bases. This clonotype was obtained from a female donor in good health and CMV-seronegative. CDR3 loop: CASSIGGAKDTQYF. DNA of the CDR3: TGTGCCAGTAGTATCGGGGGGGCAAAGGATACGCAGTATTTT.